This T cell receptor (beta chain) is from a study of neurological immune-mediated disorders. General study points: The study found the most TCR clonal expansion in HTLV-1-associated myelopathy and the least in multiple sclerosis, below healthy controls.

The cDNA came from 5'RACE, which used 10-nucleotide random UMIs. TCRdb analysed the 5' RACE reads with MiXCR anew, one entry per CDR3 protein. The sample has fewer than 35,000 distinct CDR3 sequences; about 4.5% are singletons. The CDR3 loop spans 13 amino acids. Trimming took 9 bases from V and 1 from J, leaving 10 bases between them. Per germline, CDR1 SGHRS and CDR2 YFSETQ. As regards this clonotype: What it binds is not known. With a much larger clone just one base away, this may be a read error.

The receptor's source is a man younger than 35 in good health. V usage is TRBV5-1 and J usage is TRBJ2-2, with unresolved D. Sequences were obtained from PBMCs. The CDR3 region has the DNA TGCGCCAACACTGAAGAGAACACCGGGGAGCTGTTTTTT. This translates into CANTEENTGELFF.